This passage covers 18 T cell receptor beta chains from one sample sequenced in a study of Graves' ophthalmopathy and Graves' hyperthyroidism. TCR beta CDR3 regions were amplified from RNA transcripts. HTBI primers served in a first-round RT-PCR, which a second-round multiplex PCR followed. From the multiplex PCR reads, TCRdb called clonotypes with MiXCR, one entry per CDR3 protein. This repertoire shows about 740,000 distinct CDR3 sequences, roughly 40% found once; its top ten account for 40% to 45%. Sequencing was performed on peripheral blood. These receptors all come from an adult man with Graves' ophthalmopathy.

The V call is TRBV25-1, the J call TRBJ2-3; a weak D match, TRBD1 (5 bases). In germline, CDR1 is MGHDK, CDR2 SYGVNS. Trimming shortened V by 10 bases and J by 4 bases, and 18 bases separated the two germline ends. This CDR3 comprises 14 residues. The CDR3 here is CATTRTRDSDTQYF. DNA of the CDR3: TGTGCCACCACCCGGACACGAGATTCAGATACGCAGTATTTT.

The chain is built from TRBV7-3 and TRBJ2-7; no reliable D call. Germline lookup yields CDR1 SGHTA and CDR2 FQGTGA. The CDR3 covers 13 residues. The V and J ends lost 1 base and 7 bases respectively, with 11 bases between them. The CDR3 sequence: CASSLSRIDEQYF. The CDR3 DNA reads TGTGCCAGCAGCTTAAGCAGGATCGATGAGCAGTACTTC.

This clonotype was counted many times. This sequence joins TRBV20-1 and TRBJ1-3, with a weak D call TRBD1 (5 bases). V lost 6 bases, J lost 2 bases, and 11 bases lay in between. CDR1 DFQATT and CDR2 SNEGSKA come from the germline V gene (reference sequence). The CDR3 is 13 residues long. CDR3 in DNA: TGCAGTGCCCTCGTAGGGGCTGGAAACACCATATATTTT. It translates to CSALVGAGNTIYF.

This clonotype was picked up many times. The chain couples TRBV7-9 to TRBJ2-6; D is undetermined. Germline V gene lookup returns CDR1 SEHNR and CDR2 FQNEAQ (reference sequence). Trimming took off 5 bases at V and 0 bases at J, with 8 bases between the two ends. The CDR3 is made up of 15 amino acids. DNA for the CDR3: TGTGCCAGCAGCCCATTGAACTCTGGGGCCAACGTCCTGACTTTC. Translated, it gives CASSPLNSGANVLTF.

The rearrangement uses TRBV2 and TRBJ1-2; 10 bases fit TRBD1. Germline-derived CDR1 and CDR2 are SNHLY and FYNNEI. The CDR3 runs to 13 residues. The junction had 9 bases not matched to a gene; V was cut back by 9 bases and J by 8 bases. The DNA of the CDR3 is TGTGCCAGTTCCGGGACAGGGGATCGCGGCTACACCTTC. Translating gives CASSGTGDRGYTF. The full variable domain, in which reference TRBV2 and TRBJ1-2 provide the parts outside the CDR3, is EPEVTQTPSHQVTQMGQEVILRCVPISNHLYFYWYRQILGQKVEFLVSFYNNEISEKSEIFDDQFSVERPDGSNFTLKIRSTKLEDSAMYFCASSGTGDRGYTFGSGTRLTVV.

The chain uses TRBV29-1 and TRBJ2-5; 9 bases are shared with TRBD1. V was pared by 3 bases and J by 5 bases, with 10 bases of the junction left unmatched. CDR3 size: 15 residues. Germline V gene data show CDR1 as SQVTM and CDR2 as ANQGSEA. In DNA form, the CDR3 reads TGCAGCGTTGAGCGGGGGACAGGGAGTGGGGAGACCCAGTACTTC. It translates to CSVERGTGSGETQYF.

This clonotype was seen only once. V gene TRBV10-3 combines with J gene TRBJ1-1, with D perhaps TRBD1 (6 bases). This CDR3 comprises 13 residues. Trimming left V 10 bases short and J 4 bases short, with 16 bases between. The germline CDR1 and CDR2 sequences are ENHRY and SYGVKD. In nucleotides, the CDR3 is TGTGCCAGCACCTATTTGGGGGCCACTGAAGCTTTCTTT. This sequence encodes CASTYLGATEAFF.

As concerns this clonotype: Here the CDR3 omits its conserved ending phenylalanine or tryptophan, so a read error is the likely source. The chain has TRBV2 and TRBJ2-2; D is tentatively TRBD1 or TRBD2 (7 bases each). The CDR3 loop spans 15 amino acids. Germline V gene sequence: CDR1 SNHLY, CDR2 FYNNEI. The CDR3: CASSGNRGEAGELFL. In DNA, the CDR3 is TGTGCTAGCAGCGGGAACAGGGGTGAAGCCGGGGAGCTGTTTCTT.

Concerning this clonotype itself: This could be a read error, since a much larger clone is one nucleotide away. Here the CDR3 omits its conserved ending phenylalanine or tryptophan, so a read error is the likely source. The chain combines TRBV2 with TRBJ2-5; no reliable D call. From germline, CDR1 is SNHLY and CDR2 FYNNEI. V lost 5 bases to trimming and J lost 7 bases, with 17 bases between them. The CDR3 length is 14 residues. The CDR3 loop is CASSLNSASGTQYL. The CDR3 DNA sequence: TGTGCCAGCAGTTTAAACTCAGCAAGTGGGACCCAGTACCTC.

The gene calls are TRBV2 and TRBJ1-1; 9 bases match TRBD1. The CDR3 covers 11 residues. In germline, CDR1 is SNHLY, CDR2 FYNNEI. V was clipped by 6 bases and J by 11 bases; unmatched bases: 4. CDR3 nucleotides: TGTGCCAGCAGAGACGGACAGGGGGCTTTCTTT. This sequence encodes CASRDGQGAFF.

The gene calls are TRBV20-1 and TRBJ1-6; 7 bases fit TRBD1. V lost 0 bases and J lost 9; bases outside the gene matches: 8. Germline V lookup: CDR1 DFQATT, CDR2 SNEGSKA (reference sequence). CDR3 length equals 15 residues. CDR3 bases: TGCAGTGCTAGAGATACAGGGGACGGGGGTTCACCCCTCCACTTT. Residues: CSARDTGDGGSPLHF.

This clonotype was seen a few times. J is TRBJ1-2 and V is TRBV5-1; D ambiguous. Germline V gives CDR1 SGHRS, CDR2 YFSETQ. V was cut by 4 bases and J by 0 bases, with 7 bases left in between. This CDR3 is built from 13 residues. The DNA for the CDR3 is TGCGCCAGCAGCCCGGATACTAACTATGGCTACACCTTC. It yields the protein CASSPDTNYGYTF.

The V and J genes are TRBV5-5 and TRBJ1-2; 7 bases line up with TRBD1. J gave up 2 bases and V 0 bases, and 7 bases lay outside the gene matches. Germline CDR1 is SGHKS and CDR2 is YYEKEE (reference sequence). The CDR3 is made up of 16 amino acids. CDR3 DNA sequence: TGTGCCAGCAGCTTGGGGGGGGGGGGACAGAACTATGGCTACACCTTC. Protein: CASSLGGGGQNYGYTF. Full variable domain (remainder filled in from reference TRBV5-5 and TRBJ1-2): DAGVTQSPTHLIKTRGQQVTLRCSPISGHKSVSWYQQVLGQGPQFIFQYYEKEERGRGNFPDRFSARQFPNYSSELNVNALLLGDSALYLCASSLGGGGQNYGYTFGSGTRLTVV.

This clonotype occurred a few times. At one boundary the junction diverges from the germline segment, which might be a read error. This chain joins TRBV24-1 and TRBJ2-7, with D perhaps assigned TRBD1 or TRBD2 (5 bases each). The CDR3 is made up of 15 amino acids. Germline-derived CDR1 and CDR2 are KGHDR and SFDVKD. Here the CDR3 reads CASSLGPSIRYEQYF. The CDR3 DNA reads as TGTGCCAGCAGTTTGGGACCATCCATCCGATACGAGCAGTACTTC.

This clonotype was seen many times. The rearrangement links TRBV7-3 to TRBJ1-1; TRBD1 aligns across 11 bases. V dropped 5 bases and J dropped 1; count of bases not matched to a gene: 9. This CDR3 is built from 17 residues. CDR1 and CDR2 from the germline V gene are SGHTA and FQGTGA. CDR3 coding DNA: TGTGCCAGCAGCCAGACTGGACAGGGGGCGCGGAACACTGAAGCTTTCTTT. It specifies CASSQTGQGARNTEAFF.

The chain joins TRBV6-1 to TRBJ1-4; 7 bases match TRBD1. The CDR3 is 15 residues long. Unmatched junction bases numbered 7, after V lost 5 bases and J lost 4 bases. CDR1 is MNHNS, CDR2 SASEGT, per germline. Written as DNA, the CDR3 is TGTGCCAGCAGTTCTGAGACAGGGAATAATGAAAAACTGTTTTTT. This codes for CASSSETGNNEKLFF.

The chain couples TRBV2 to TRBJ1-6; 9 bases align to TRBD1. Looked up from germline, CDR1 is SNHLY and CDR2 is FYNNEI. This CDR3 has 14 amino acids. With V trimmed by 4 bases and J by 9 bases, 4 bases remained unmatched. The CDR3, as DNA: TGTGCCAGCAGTGGGGACAGGGATGGTTCACCCCTCCACTTT. Its protein product is CASSGDRDGSPLHF. Combining the CDR3 with reference TRBV2 and TRBJ1-6 gives the whole variable domain EPEVTQTPSHQVTQMGQEVILRCVPISNHLYFYWYRQILGQKVEFLVSFYNNEISEKSEIFDDQFSVERPDGSNFTLKIRSTKLEDSAMYFCASSGDRDGSPLHFGNGTRLTVT.

This clonotype was observed a few times. V usage is TRBV7-2 and J usage is TRBJ2-3; 9 bases are a match to TRBD1. The CDR3 has 13 residues. The J segment lost 4 bases and the V segment lost 6 bases, leaving 2 bases of the junction unmatched. Germline V gene sequence: CDR1 SGHTA, CDR2 FQGNSA. CDR3 nucleotides: TGTGCCAGCAGGGGACAGGGCGCAGATACGCAGTATTTT. Translation: CASRGQGADTQYF.